Given below is one TCR beta chain in context. This clonotype was detected only a few times. Its recognized antigen is unknown. Qualities for individual bases were not recorded, and no much larger clone is one base off. This record belongs to a study of T-cell memory formation after mild COVID-19 (dated by TCRdb to the early 2020s). Concerning the study at large: Most TCR sequence clusters were specific to one of the two donors. In a couple of donors, T-cell clones that expanded and contracted after mild COVID-19 were followed by sequencing TCRalpha and TCRbeta repertoires longitudinally. Two young, previously healthy adult volunteers, one female and one male, were included in the cohort. Results the study describes overall, beyond this receptor: Contracting CD4+ clones turned up mainly in the CM and EM memory subsets, whereas EMRA was where CD8+ clones were enriched. Balanced CD4/CD8 phenotypes were observed for clones contracting from day 15 to 85, whereas a bias towards CD4+ was observed for a second wave of clones expanding from day 15 to 37. The second-wave clones that peaked on day 37 were not confirmed to be SARS-CoV-2 specific. The study covered only a couple of mild cases, and larger cohorts including severe cases with pre-infection samples were considered necessary. Some responding clones were detected in pre-infection memory, which suggested that pre-existing cross-reactive memory T cells had joined the SARS-CoV-2 response.

Ficoll-Paque density gradient centrifugation was used to isolate PBMCs. Sequenced on an Illumina NovaSeq 6000. Using 5'RACE with constant-segment primers, TCRalpha and TCRbeta cDNA libraries were constructed, with sample barcodes and unique molecular identifiers added in the process. Trizol reagent was used to extract RNA from every sample. Library amplification was performed in two PCR steps, and a second sample barcode and Illumina TruSeq adapters were introduced in the second step. Libraries were sequenced on an Illumina NovaSeq with 2 x 150 bp paired-end reads. On the authors' methods: With migec v1.2.7, reads were demultiplexed and then collapsed into UMI-guided consensus sequences. With mixcr v2.1.11, UMI consensuses were aligned to TRA and TRB V and J templates and assembled into clonotypes. A clonotype was counted as expanded or contracted only when both edgeR and NoisET called the clonotype significant, with the noise models trained on biological replicates. For edgeR calls, the thresholds were a false discovery rate-adjusted p below 0.01 and a log2 fold-change of 1. PCA with hierarchical clustering of max-normalized trajectories of the 1000 most abundant clonotypes was used as exploratory dynamics analysis. The CD4 or CD8 phenotype of responding clones was assigned using the separately sequenced CD4+ and CD8+ repertoires. TCRdb reprocessed the public reads (quality trimming at Q25 with fastp, clone calling with MiXCR) and kept in-frame beta chains. CDR3 protein duplicates are merged, each entry listing the most common genes and DNA. V and J calls and clone size were set by TCRdb, not the authors. In this sample the table shows hundreds of thousands of distinct CDR3 sequences, about a fifth of which occur a single time. The top ten constitute around 12% of the sample.

The CDR3 goes from the cysteine to the phenylalanine over 12 residues. Left in the record is the CDR3 DNA by itself, 36 bases read in frame from the first base. The V and J ends are trimmed by 4 bases and 5 bases, leaving 7 bases between them. The receptor's source is an adult woman who had mild COVID-19 (a few samples of this study predate the infection). The sample titles of this study are shuffled in the database, so cell type and time point are left out; the donor was told from shared clones. Source material: PBMCs or a T cell subset sorted from them (not recorded which). The chain links TRBV12-3 or TRBV12-4 with TRBJ2-3, with the D gene not clear enough to name. This receptor has the CDR3 CASSSSVDTQYF. The DNA sequence reads TGTGCCAGCAGTTCCTCGGTAGATACGCAGTATTTT.